This is a list of T cell receptor beta chains from one sample in a study of shared clonotypes between healthy human individuals. This table comes from immunoSEQ multiplex PCR, and its TCRdb copy is limited to in-frame clones, with some not included. The data show about 770,000 clones, with over 55% seen just once and around 1.8% held by the top ten. Sequencing was done on a sample of memory CD4+ T cells sorted from blood. These receptors were obtained from a woman between 25 and 40 years old in good health. The CDR3 runs from the conserved cysteine through the conserved F or W. D genes are given only for firm matches. For some rows the clone size is stated as once, few or many, or as a class when expanded; others skip it.

V gene	clone size	J gene	D gene	CDR3 protein	CDR3 DNA
TRBV5-4	few	TRBJ2-5	TRBD1	CASSSGTAQETQYF	TGTGCCAGCAGCTCGGGGACAGCGCAAGAGACCCAGTACTTC
TRBV28	few	TRBJ1-4	TRBD1	CASGRTGTLDGLFF	TGTGCCAGCGGGAGGACAGGGACTCTGGACGGACTGTTTTTT
TRBV5-4	.	TRBJ2-1	.	CASSVPGTRHNEQFF	TGTGCCAGCAGCGTGCCCGGGACCAGACACAATGAGCAGTTCTTC
TRBV18	.	TRBJ1-4	.	CASSPPRTINEKLFF	TGTGCCAGCTCACCACCTAGGACCATCAATGAAAAACTGTTTTTT
TRBV5-1	.	TRBJ2-5	.	CASSLFLNQETQYF	TGCGCCAGCAGCTTGTTTCTAAATCAAGAGACCCAGTACTTC
TRBV5-4	.	TRBJ2-4	.	CASSETGSGTKNIQYF	TGTGCCAGCAGCGAAACAGGGTCCGGGACCAAAAACATTCAGTACTTC
TRBV28	.	TRBJ1-4	.	CASSGTGATNEKLFF	TGTGCCAGCAGTGGTACGGGGGCAACTAATGAAAAACTGTTTTTT
TRBV7-2	.	TRBJ1-1	.	CASSSDSFEAFF	TGTGCCAGCAGCTCCGACAGCTTTGAAGCTTTCTTT
TRBV7-9	.	TRBJ1-2	.	CASETSRYGYTF	TGTGCCAGCGAAACATCCCGCTATGGCTACACCTTC
TRBV4-1	.	TRBJ1-4	TRBD1	CASSQPRDRLYEKLFF	TGCGCCAGCAGCCAACCGCGGGACAGGCTATACGAAAAACTGTTTTTT
TRBV6-4	.	TRBJ2-3	TRBD2	CASSASGTPDTQYF	TGTGCCAGCAGTGCAAGCGGGACTCCAGATACGCAGTATTTT
TRBV14	.	TRBJ2-7	.	CASSQVRTIGEQYF	TGTGCCAGCAGCCAAGTAAGGACTATCGGCGAGCAGTACTTC
TRBV28	.	TRBJ1-1	.	CASSFLAGREREAFF	TGTGCCAGCAGTTTTTTGGCGGGGCGGGAACGGGAGGCTTTCTTT
TRBV19	once	TRBJ2-7	.	CASSIMKAGTYEQYF	TGTGCCAGTAGTATAATGAAGGCGGGGACCTACGAGCAGTACTTC
TRBV4-1	.	TRBJ2-7	.	CASSLEPGLEQYF	TGCGCCAGCAGCCTTGAACCGGGCCTCGAGCAGTACTTC
TRBV5-4	few	TRBJ1-5	TRBD1	CASSRQGSNQPQHF	TGTGCCAGCAGCCGACAGGGTAGCAATCAGCCCCAGCATTTT
TRBV5-1	.	TRBJ2-5	.	CASSLALARQETQYF	TGCGCCAGCAGCTTGGCCTTAGCGAGACAAGAGACCCAGTACTTC
TRBV18	.	TRBJ1-1	.	CASSQGQLVEAFF	TGTGCCAGCTCACAAGGACAGTTAGTTGAAGCTTTCTTT
TRBV30	.	TRBJ2-7	TRBD2	CAWTLGGYEQYF	TGTGCCTGGACCCTCGGGGGGTACGAGCAGTACTTC
TRBV10-2	.	TRBJ1-5	.	CASSENSNQPQHF	TGCGCCAGCAGTGAAAACAGCAATCAGCCCCAGCATTTT
TRBV27	.	TRBJ1-4	TRBD1	CASRQGFNEKLFF	TGTGCCAGCAGACAGGGGTTTAATGAAAAACTGTTTTTT
TRBV5-6	.	TRBJ1-2	.	CASSARGYGYTF	TGTGCCAGCAGCGCGAGGGGGTATGGCTACACCTTC
TRBV6-5	.	TRBJ2-1	TRBD2	CASSYGAGGPREQFF	TGTGCCAGCAGTTACGGTGCGGGAGGCCCGAGGGAGCAGTTCTTC
TRBV6-1	.	TRBJ1-5	.	CASSEANRNQPQHF	TGTGCCAGCAGTGAAGCAAACAGAAATCAGCCCCAGCATTTT
TRBV2	few	TRBJ2-2	TRBD1	CASSGQGKVGELFF	TGTGCCAGCAGTGGACAGGGAAAGGTCGGGGAGCTGTTTTTT
TRBV6-6	few	TRBJ2-3	.	CASSYRAESGDTQYF	TGTGCCAGCAGTTACAGAGCCGAATCCGGGGATACGCAGTATTTT
TRBV10-3	.	TRBJ1-5	.	CAIGGGLSNQPQHF	TGTGCCATCGGCGGGGGGCTAAGCAATCAGCCCCAGCATTTT
TRBV27	.	TRBJ2-5	TRBD2	CASSPSGRVKTQYF	TGTGCCAGCAGTCCTAGCGGGAGAGTCAAGACCCAGTACTTC
TRBV6-4	.	TRBJ2-1	TRBD2	CASSNSGMDGEQFF	TGTGCCAGCAGTAACAGCGGGATGGACGGTGAGCAGTTCTTC
TRBV11-2	.	TRBJ2-1	TRBD2	CASSLVVGGPYNEQFF	TGTGCCAGCAGCTTAGTAGTGGGAGGGCCCTACAATGAGCAGTTCTTC
TRBV29-1	.	TRBJ1-1	.	CSVGQGLAEAFF	TGCAGCGTTGGGCAGGGGTTGGCTGAAGCTTTCTTT
TRBV18	.	TRBJ1-4	.	CASSPQGGEKLFF	TGTGCCAGCTCACCACAGGGTGGGGAAAAACTGTTTTTT
TRBV10-2	.	TRBJ1-4	.	CASSESEATNEKLFF	TGCGCCAGCAGTGAGTCCGAGGCAACTAATGAAAAACTGTTTTTT
TRBV21-1	.	TRBJ2-7	.	CASSKVSGRDPYEQYF	TGTGCCAGCAGCAAGGTAAGCGGAAGGGACCCCTACGAGCAGTACTTC
TRBV2	.	TRBJ2-1	.	CASRADINEQFF	TGTGCCAGCAGGGCCGATATCAATGAGCAGTTCTTC
TRBV7-9	few	TRBJ2-7	.	CASSPTETYEQYF	TGTGCCAGCAGCCCTACAGAAACCTACGAGCAGTACTTC
TRBV10-3	.	TRBJ1-1	.	CAISVQGEDTEAFF	TGTGCCATCAGTGTACAGGGAGAGGACACTGAAGCTTTCTTT
TRBV25-1	.	TRBJ1-2	.	CASSPAGIDYGYTF	TGTGCCAGCAGTCCCGCCGGGATAGACTATGGCTACACCTTC
TRBV4-1	.	TRBJ1-1	.	CASSQRTQGAEAFF	TGCGCCAGCAGCCAACGAACACAGGGCGCTGAAGCTTTCTTT
TRBV5-2	.	TRBJ1-2	.	CASSQQQGEGYTF	TGCGCCAGCAGCCAACAACAGGGCGAAGGCTACACCTTC
TRBV18	few	TRBJ2-3	TRBD1	CASSPPNRGRTDTQYF	TGTGCCAGCTCACCACCGAACAGGGGGCGCACAGATACGCAGTATTTT
TRBV11-2	.	TRBJ2-3	.	CASSQHLPDTQYF	TGTGCCAGCAGCCAACACTTACCAGATACGCAGTATTTT
TRBV2	.	TRBJ2-6	.	CAGTGYSGANVLTF	TGTGCCGGAACAGGGTACTCTGGGGCCAACGTCCTGACTTTC
TRBV5-4	.	TRBJ2-1	.	CASSLRGDLHNEQFF	TGTGCCAGCAGCTTGAGGGGGGATCTCCACAATGAGCAGTTCTTC
TRBV7-2	.	TRBJ1-5	.	CASSKDTLSNQPQHF	TGTGCCAGCAGCAAAGACACTCTTAGCAATCAGCCCCAGCATTTT
TRBV20-1	.	TRBJ2-7	.	CSASIYEQYF	TGCAGTGCTAGTATCTACGAGCAGTACTTC
TRBV28	.	TRBJ2-1	TRBD2	CASSSPLAGHYNEQFF	TGTGCCAGCAGTTCCCCCCTAGCGGGGCACTACAATGAGCAGTTCTTC
TRBV4-1	.	TRBJ2-7	TRBD2	CASSYGLAYYEQYF	TGCGCCAGCAGCTACGGACTAGCTTACTACGAGCAGTACTTC
TRBV7-9	once	TRBJ2-1	.	CASSVGQTTVILNEQFF	TGTGCCAGCAGTGTTGGACAGACAACGGTGATCCTGAATGAGCAGTTCTTC
TRBV11-1	.	TRBJ1-1	.	CASSLGGGANTEAFF	TGTGCCAGCAGCTTAGGAGGAGGGGCGAACACTGAAGCTTTCTTT
TRBV7-6	.	TRBJ2-5	.	CASSLVFLETQYF	TGTGCCAGCAGCTTAGTATTTCTTGAGACCCAGTACTTC
TRBV18	once	TRBJ1-4	TRBD1	CASSSSNRGRNEKLFF	TGTGCCAGCTCATCGAGTAACAGGGGACGTAATGAAAAACTGTTTTTT
TRBV27	.	TRBJ1-1	.	CASKRRKNTEAFF	TGTGCCAGCAAGCGGAGAAAGAACACTGAAGCTTTCTTT
TRBV6-4	once	TRBJ1-5	.	CASSVLRAGNNQPQHF	TGTGCCAGCAGTGTTCTACGGGCGGGGAACAATCAGCCCCAGCATTTT